This T cell receptor (beta chain) appears in the sequencing data of a study of blood T cell repertoires in COVID-19. Study at large: PBMCs, B-cell-depleted T cells, or T cells provided the cDNA or gDNA that made up the material.

In the original workflow: How many nucleated cells were present was estimated from reference gene primer amplification. Produced via immunoSEQ multiplex PCR; TCRdb's table is partial and in-frame only. The DNA gave D and trimming, while V, J and clone size come from that table. The sample has about 400,000 clones, about 87% seen once. Sequencing was done on a sample of peripheral blood. This TCR was sampled from a human donor in a cohort sampled during active COVID-19.

As DNA, the CDR3 is TGTGCCAGCAGTTTCCCTGCAGGGAGCAATCAGCCCCAGCATTTT. It yields the protein CASSFPAGSNQPQHF. This chain uses TRBV28 with TRBJ1-5, with D maybe TRBD1 (5 bases). The germline gives CDR1 MDHEN, CDR2 SYDVKM. The CDR3 sequence is 15 residues long. The V end was cut by 3 bases, the J end by 1 base, with 10 bases between.